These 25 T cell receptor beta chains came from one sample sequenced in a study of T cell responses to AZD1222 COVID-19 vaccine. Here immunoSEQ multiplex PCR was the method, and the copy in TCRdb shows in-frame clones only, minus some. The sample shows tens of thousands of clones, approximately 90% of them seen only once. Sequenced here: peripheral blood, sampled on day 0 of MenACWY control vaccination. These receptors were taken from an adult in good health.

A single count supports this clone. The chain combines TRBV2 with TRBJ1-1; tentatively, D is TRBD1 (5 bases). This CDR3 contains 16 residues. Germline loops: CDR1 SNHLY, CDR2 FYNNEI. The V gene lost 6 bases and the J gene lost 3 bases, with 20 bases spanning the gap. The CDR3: CASSDDLGQGYTEAFF. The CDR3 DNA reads TGTGCCAGCAGCGACGACCTAGGGCAGGGTTACACTGAAGCTTTCTTT.

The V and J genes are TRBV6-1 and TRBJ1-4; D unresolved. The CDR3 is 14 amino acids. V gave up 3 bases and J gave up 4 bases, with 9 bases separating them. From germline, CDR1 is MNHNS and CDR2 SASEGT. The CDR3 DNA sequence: TGTGCCAGCAGTGACACCATTCTTAATGAAAAACTGTTTTTT. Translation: CASSDTILNEKLFF.

The DNA for the CDR3 is TGCGCCAGCAGCCAAGAAGAAGGGGATGAGCAGTTCTTC. It is translated as CASSQEEGDEQFF. The chain links TRBV4-3 to TRBJ2-1; a weak D match, TRBD1 (5 bases). CDR3 length equals 13 residues. Trimming removed 0 bases from V and 8 bases from J, with 8 bases in between. Germline values: CDR1 LGHNA, CDR2 YSLEER.

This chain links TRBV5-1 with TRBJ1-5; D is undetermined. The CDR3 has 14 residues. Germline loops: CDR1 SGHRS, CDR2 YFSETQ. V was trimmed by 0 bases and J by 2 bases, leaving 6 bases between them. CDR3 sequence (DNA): TGCGCCAGCAGCTTGGACGTTGGCAATCAGCCCCAGCATTTT. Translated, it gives CASSLDVGNQPQHF.

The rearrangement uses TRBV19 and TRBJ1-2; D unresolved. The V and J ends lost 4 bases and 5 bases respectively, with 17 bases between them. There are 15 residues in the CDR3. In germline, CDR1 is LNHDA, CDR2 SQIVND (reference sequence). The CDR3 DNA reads TGTGCCAGTAGTACAATAGGGCCAAACCCTTATGGCTACACCTTC. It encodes CASSTIGPNPYGYTF.

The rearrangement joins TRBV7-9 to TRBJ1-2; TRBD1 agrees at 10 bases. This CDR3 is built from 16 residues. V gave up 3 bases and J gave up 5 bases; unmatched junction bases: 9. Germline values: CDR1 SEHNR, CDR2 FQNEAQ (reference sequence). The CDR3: CASSLGGGQGIYGYTF. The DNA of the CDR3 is TGTGCCAGCAGCTTGGGTGGGGGACAGGGGATATATGGCTACACCTTC.

In DNA form, the CDR3 reads TGCAGCGCCTCTGGAAGGGCAGGGGGGAACACTGAAGCTTTCTTT. Translation: CSASGRAGGNTEAFF. The chain combines TRBV29-1 with TRBJ1-1, with 7 nucleotides matching TRBD1. Trimming took 7 bases from V and 1 from J; bases not matched to a gene: 12. The germline CDR1 and CDR2 sequences are SQVTM and ANQGSEA. The CDR3 is 15 residues long. The full variable domain, completed using reference TRBV29-1 and TRBJ1-1, is SAVISQKPSRDICQRGTSLTIQCQVDSQVTMMFWYRQQPGQSLTLIATANQGSEATYESGFVIDKFPISRPNLTFSTLTVSNMSPEDSSIYLCSASGRAGGNTEAFFGQGTRLTVV.

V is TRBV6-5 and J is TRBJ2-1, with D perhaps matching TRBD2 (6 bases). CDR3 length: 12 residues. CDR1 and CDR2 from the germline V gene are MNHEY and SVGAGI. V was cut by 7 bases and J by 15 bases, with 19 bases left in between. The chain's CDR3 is CASTTGVGVPFF. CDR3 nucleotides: TGTGCCAGCACCACGGGGGTGGGGGTTCCGTTCTTC.

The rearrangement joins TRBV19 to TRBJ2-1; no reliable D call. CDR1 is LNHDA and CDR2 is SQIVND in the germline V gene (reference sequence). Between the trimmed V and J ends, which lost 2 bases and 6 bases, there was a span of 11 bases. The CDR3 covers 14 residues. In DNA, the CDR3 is TGTGCCAGTAGTATATCCCTAGATGGCAATGAGCAGTTCTTC. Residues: CASSISLDGNEQFF.

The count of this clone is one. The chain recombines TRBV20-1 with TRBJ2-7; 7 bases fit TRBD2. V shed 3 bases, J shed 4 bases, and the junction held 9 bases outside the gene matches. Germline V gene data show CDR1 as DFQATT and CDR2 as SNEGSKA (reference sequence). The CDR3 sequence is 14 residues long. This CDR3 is CSASRPREVYEQYF. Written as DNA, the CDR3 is TGCAGTGCTAGTAGGCCCCGGGAGGTTTACGAGCAGTACTTC.

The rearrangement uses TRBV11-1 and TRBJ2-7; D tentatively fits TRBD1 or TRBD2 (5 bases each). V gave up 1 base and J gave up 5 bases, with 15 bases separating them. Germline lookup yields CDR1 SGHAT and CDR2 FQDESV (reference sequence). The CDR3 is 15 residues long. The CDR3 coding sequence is TGTGCCAGCAGCTTAGAGGAGGCAGGGTGGAACGAGCAGTACTTC. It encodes CASSLEEAGWNEQYF.

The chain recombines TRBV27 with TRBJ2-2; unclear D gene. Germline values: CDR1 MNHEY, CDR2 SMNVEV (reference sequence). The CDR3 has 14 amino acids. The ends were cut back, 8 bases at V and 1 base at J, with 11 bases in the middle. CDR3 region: CASAGWENTGELFF. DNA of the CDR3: TGTGCCAGCGCCGGTTGGGAGAACACCGGGGAGCTGTTTTTT.

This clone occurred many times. CDR3 DNA: TGTGCCAGCAGCCAAGTTGAAGGACTCGCCCTATATGGCTACACCTTC. It codes for CASSQVEGLALYGYTF. The rearrangement links TRBV3-1 (or the pseudogene TRBV3-2) to TRBJ1-2; D gene uncertain. The CDR3 has 16 residues. Trimming pared 1 base from V and 5 bases from J, leaving 17 bases between. The germline V gene has CDR1 LGHDT and CDR2 YNNKEL (reference sequence).

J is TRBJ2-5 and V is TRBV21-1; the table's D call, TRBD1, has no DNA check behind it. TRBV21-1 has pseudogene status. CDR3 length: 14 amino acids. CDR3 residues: CASSRVGVEETQYF. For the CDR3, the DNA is TGTGCCAGCAGCAGGGTAGGGGTGGAGGAGACCCAGTACTTC.

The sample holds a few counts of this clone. CDR3 sequence reads: CASSPGRLYEQYF. The DNA for the CDR3 is TGTGCCAGCAGCCCGGGGCGCCTCTACGAGCAGTACTTC. The chain has TRBV7-8 and TRBJ2-7, with D perhaps being TRBD1 or TRBD2 (5 bases each). Germline V gene data show CDR1 as SGHVS and CDR2 as FQNEAQ. CDR3 length: 13 amino acids. The V end lost 5 bases, the J end lost 3 bases, and 11 bases lay between the germline ends.

CDR3 region: CACEDGVAKNIQYF. CDR3 coding DNA: TGTGCCTGTGAGGACGGGGTTGCCAAAAACATTCAGTACTTC. The chain couples TRBV2 to TRBJ2-4, with TRBD2 as a possible D gene (5 bases). Trimming left V 11 bases short and J 1 base short, with 15 bases between. Germline V lookup: CDR1 SNHLY, CDR2 FYNNEI. The CDR3 is made up of 14 amino acids.

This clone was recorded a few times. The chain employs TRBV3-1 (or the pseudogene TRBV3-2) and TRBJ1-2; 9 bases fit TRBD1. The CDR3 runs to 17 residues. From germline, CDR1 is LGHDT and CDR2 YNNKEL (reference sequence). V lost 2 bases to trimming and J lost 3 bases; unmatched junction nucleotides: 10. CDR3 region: CASSQLPGTGLDYGYTF. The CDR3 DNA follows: TGTGCCAGCAGCCAACTGCCAGGGACAGGGTTGGACTATGGCTACACCTTC.

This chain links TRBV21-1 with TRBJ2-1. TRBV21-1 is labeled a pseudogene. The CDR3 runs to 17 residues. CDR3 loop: CASSKGVVGSRNNEQFF. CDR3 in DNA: TGTGCCAGCAGCAAAGGGGTGGTGGGATCTAGAAACAATGAGCAGTTCTTC.

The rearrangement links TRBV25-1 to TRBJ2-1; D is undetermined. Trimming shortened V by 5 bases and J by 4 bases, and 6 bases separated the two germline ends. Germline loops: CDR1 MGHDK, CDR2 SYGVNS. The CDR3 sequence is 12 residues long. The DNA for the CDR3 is TGTGCCAGCAGTCCACCTTACAATGAGCAGTTCTTC. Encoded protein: CASSPPYNEQFF.

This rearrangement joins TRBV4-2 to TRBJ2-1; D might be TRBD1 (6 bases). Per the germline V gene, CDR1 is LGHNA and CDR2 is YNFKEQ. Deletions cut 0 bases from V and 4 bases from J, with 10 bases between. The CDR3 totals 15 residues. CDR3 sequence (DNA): TGTGCCAGCAGCCAAGAAACAGGGACGTACAATGAGCAGTTCTTC. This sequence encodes CASSQETGTYNEQFF.

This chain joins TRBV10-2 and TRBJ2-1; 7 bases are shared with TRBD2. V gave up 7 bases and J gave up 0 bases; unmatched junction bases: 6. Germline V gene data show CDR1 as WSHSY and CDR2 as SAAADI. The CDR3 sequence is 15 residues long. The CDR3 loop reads CASTALADSYNEQFF. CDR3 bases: TGCGCCAGCACTGCCCTAGCGGACTCCTACAATGAGCAGTTCTTC.

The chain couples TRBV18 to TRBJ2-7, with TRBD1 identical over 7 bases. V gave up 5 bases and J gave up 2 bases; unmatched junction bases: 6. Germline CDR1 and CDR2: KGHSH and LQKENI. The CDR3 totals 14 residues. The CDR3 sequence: CASSSDRDAYEQYF. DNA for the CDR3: TGTGCCAGCTCAAGCGACAGGGATGCCTACGAGCAGTACTTC.

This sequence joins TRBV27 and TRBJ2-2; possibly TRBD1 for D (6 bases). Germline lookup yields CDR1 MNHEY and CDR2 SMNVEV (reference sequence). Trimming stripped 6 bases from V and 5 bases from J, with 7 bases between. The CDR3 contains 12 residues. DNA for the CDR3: TGTGCCAGCAGACAGGGAACCGGGGAGCTGTTTTTT. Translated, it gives CASRQGTGELFF.

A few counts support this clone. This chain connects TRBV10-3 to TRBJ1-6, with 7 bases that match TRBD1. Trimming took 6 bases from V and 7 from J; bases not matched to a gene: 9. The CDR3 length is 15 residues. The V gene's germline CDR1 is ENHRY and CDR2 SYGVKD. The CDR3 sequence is CAISMTGTENSPLHF. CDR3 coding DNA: TGTGCCATCAGCATGACCGGGACAGAGAATTCACCCCTCCACTTT.

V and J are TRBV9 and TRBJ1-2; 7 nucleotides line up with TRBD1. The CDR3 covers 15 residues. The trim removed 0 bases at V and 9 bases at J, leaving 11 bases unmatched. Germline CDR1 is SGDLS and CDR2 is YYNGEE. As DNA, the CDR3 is TGTGCCAGCAGCGTAGGGGACAGCTCCCGAGCGAGCTACACCTTC. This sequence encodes CASSVGDSSRASYTF.